The 5 T cell receptor beta chains presented below share a single source sample, sequenced in a study of T cells in localized non-small cell lung cancer. The data were produced by immunoSEQ multiplex PCR, yet TCRdb's version contains in-frame clones alone and is incomplete. The table has over 20,000 clones, approximately 88% seen once. Sequenced here: peripheral blood mononuclear cells, sampled before any cancer treatment. The receptors were gathered from a male donor at least 60 years old with stage II lung adenocarcinoma.

The gene calls are TRBV27 and TRBJ2-7, with D tentatively TRBD1 (5 bases). The ends were cut back, 5 bases at V and 7 bases at J, with 15 bases in the middle. This CDR3 comprises 13 residues. The germline CDR1 and CDR2 sequences are MNHEY and SMNVEV (reference sequence). CDR3 region: CASSHAGANEQYF. CDR3 DNA: TGTGCCAGCAGTCACGCTGGGGCCAATGAGCAGTACTTC.

The V call is TRBV10-2, the J call TRBJ1-2, with D unresolved. This CDR3 has 14 amino acids. Per the germline V gene, CDR1 is WSHSY and CDR2 is SAAADI. V shed 7 bases and J shed 5 bases, with 17 bases lying between them. Here the CDR3 reads CASTPGSTSYGYTF. CDR3 sequence (DNA): TGCGCCAGCACCCCGGGGTCTACATCATATGGCTACACCTTC.

The V call is TRBV19, the J call TRBJ2-1; D remains unclear. This CDR3 has 15 residues. CDR1 and CDR2 from the germline V gene are LNHDA and SQIVND (reference sequence). Trimming took 10 bases from V and 0 from J, leaving 16 bases between them. The CDR3 here is CATLQNMSSYNEQFF. CDR3 DNA sequence: TGTGCCACCCTTCAGAATATGAGCTCCTACAATGAGCAGTTCTTC.

The genes are TRBV27 and TRBJ2-2; D not certain. V dropped 3 bases and J dropped 2 bases, with 10 bases sitting between them. The CDR3 runs to 15 residues. Germline assignment: CDR1 MNHEY and CDR2 SMNVEV (reference sequence). The CDR3 here is CASSFRQINTGELFF. The DNA of the CDR3 is TGTGCCAGCAGTTTTCGGCAGATTAACACCGGGGAGCTGTTTTTT.

This clone is judged medium-sized. The chain links TRBV6-1 to TRBJ1-1; TRBD1 matches at 8 bases. Germline V gives CDR1 MNHNS, CDR2 SASEGT. After removal of 1 base from V and 7 bases from J, the junction contained 8 bases not matched to a gene. The CDR3 totals 15 residues. CDR3 loop: CASSEGIPGQVEAFF. The CDR3 DNA reads as TGTGCCAGCAGTGAAGGTATACCGGGACAGGTTGAAGCTTTCTTT.